These 32 T cell receptor beta chains were all obtained from the same sample, sequenced in a study of T cell changes during pregnancy in multiple sclerosis. Sequencing used immunoSEQ multiplex PCR; TCRdb keeps in-frame clones, though not all of them. The sample has roughly 75,000 clones; just over 90% are singletons. The sample consisted of peripheral blood, taken after pregnancy. All receptors derive from a female donor in good health, enrolled as a control in a pregnancy study.

V usage is TRBV6-1 and J usage is TRBJ1-3, with 7 bases identical to TRBD1. This CDR3 is built from 12 residues. With V trimmed by 6 bases and J by 9 bases, 5 bases remained unmatched. Per the germline V gene, CDR1 is MNHNS and CDR2 is SASEGT. As DNA, the CDR3 is TGTGCCAGCAGGACAGGGATAGGCACCATATATTTT. Amino acids: CASRTGIGTIYF.

About this clone: The junction does not match germline at one end; this may be a read error. The chain combines TRBV11-2 with TRBJ2-1, with 7 positions matching TRBD1. The V gene's germline CDR1 is SGHAT and CDR2 FQNNGV. The CDR3 is made up of 13 amino acids. The DNA of the CDR3 is TGTGCCAGCAGCCTAGACAGGGACAATGAGCAGTTCTTC. This encodes CASSLDRDNEQFF.

This chain joins TRBV11-2 and TRBJ2-7; TRBD1 matches at 9 bases. Germline V CDR1 and CDR2: SGHAT, FQNNGV. The CDR3 spans 15 residues. V lost 4 bases to trimming and J lost 6 bases; unmatched junction nucleotides: 10. The CDR3 coding sequence is TGTGCCAGCAGCTCTGGACAGGGGAGGCCGGGCGAGCAGTACTTC. Protein product: CASSSGQGRPGEQYF.

The chain employs TRBV13 and TRBJ2-5; TRBD2 agrees at 9 bases. The CDR3 is 15 amino acids. The J segment lost 2 bases and the V segment lost 5 bases, leaving 6 bases of the junction unmatched. Germline CDR1 is PRHDT and CDR2 is FYEKMQ (reference sequence). The CDR3, as DNA: TGTGCCAGCAGCCCCCGACTAGCGGAGCAAGAGACCCAGTACTTC. This sequence encodes CASSPRLAEQETQYF.

The chain is built from TRBV27 and TRBJ2-2, with 7 nucleotides matching TRBD1. The CDR3 has 16 amino acids. The germline V gene encodes CDR1 MNHEY and CDR2 SMNVEV (reference sequence). Germline trimming cut 6 bases from V and 0 bases from J; bases unmatched to any gene: 7. The CDR3 protein is CASRDHRGSNTGELFF. DNA of the CDR3: TGTGCCAGCAGAGACCACAGGGGTTCGAACACCGGGGAGCTGTTTTTT.

The chain combines TRBV11-2 with TRBJ2-1; 9 positions agree with TRBD2. Germline loops: CDR1 SGHAT, CDR2 FQNNGV. J gave up 5 bases and V 0 bases, and 2 bases lay outside the gene matches. The CDR3 extends over 15 amino acids. The CDR3 DNA reads as TGTGCCAGCAGCTTAGAGGGACTAGCAAACAATGAGCAGTTCTTC. It translates to CASSLEGLANNEQFF.

This chain links TRBV11-2 with TRBJ2-7; 7 bases align to TRBD1. This CDR3 region has 15 residues. Trimming at V came to 4 bases and at J to 2 bases, leaving 8 bases not matched to a gene. Germline V gene data show CDR1 as SGHAT and CDR2 as FQNNGV. The CDR3 region is CASSSQGDWAYEQYF. CDR3 in DNA: TGTGCCAGCAGCTCTCAGGGGGATTGGGCCTACGAGCAGTACTTC.

The chain is built from TRBV15 and TRBJ2-1; TRBD2 agrees at 10 bases. Germline V gene sequence: CDR1 LNHNV, CDR2 YYDKDF (reference sequence). The CDR3 contains 15 residues. V lost 2 bases, J lost 5 bases, and 3 bases stayed unmatched. The CDR3 bases are TGTGCCACCAGCAGACTAGCGGGGGTTGACAATGAGCAGTTCTTC. This translates into CATSRLAGVDNEQFF.

This sequence joins TRBV6-1 and TRBJ2-7, with D perhaps TRBD2 (6 bases). CDR1 is MNHNS and CDR2 is SASEGT in the germline V gene. This CDR3 contains 13 residues. V lost 6 bases, J lost 4 bases, and 13 bases lay in between. The CDR3 region is CASSRDLQYEQYF. CDR3 bases: TGTGCCAGCAGCCGGGACTTACAATACGAGCAGTACTTC.

The V call is TRBV19, the J call TRBJ2-2; tentatively, D is TRBD1 (6 bases). Germline V gene sequence: CDR1 LNHDA, CDR2 SQIVND (reference sequence). Trimming took 4 bases from V and 6 from J, leaving 12 bases between them. The CDR3 is 14 residues long. CDR3 in amino acids: CASSTQGRAGELFF. Written as DNA, the CDR3 is TGTGCCAGTAGTACCCAGGGGCGCGCCGGGGAGCTGTTTTTT.

The chain recombines TRBV7-2 with TRBJ2-2; 12 bases are shared with TRBD2. Trimming cost V 11 bases and J 5 bases; bases outside gene matches: 9. The CDR3 is 15 residues long. Germline V gene sequence: CDR1 SGHTA, CDR2 FQGNSA. Written as DNA, the CDR3 is TGTGCCGAGGACAACGGACTAGCGGGGACCGGGGAGCTGTTTTTT. Amino acid sequence: CAEDNGLAGTGELFF. Filled out from reference TRBV7-2 and TRBJ2-2, the complete variable domain reads GAGVSQSPSNKVTEKGKDVELRCDPISGHTALYWYRQSLGQGLEFLIYFQGNSAPDKSGLPSDRFSAERTGGSVSTLTIQRTQQEDSAVYLCAEDNGLAGTGELFFGEGSRLTVL.

The chain is built from TRBV6-6 and TRBJ1-4; D gene unclear. From germline, CDR1 is MNHNY and CDR2 SVGAGI (reference sequence). Trimming cost V 2 bases and J 8 bases, with 6 bases left between them. The CDR3 contains 12 residues. DNA of the CDR3: TGTGCCAGCAGTTACACGGAGGAAAAACTGTTTTTT. This encodes CASSYTEEKLFF.

This clone was seen just once. J is TRBJ2-3 and V is TRBV7-8; 10 bases fit TRBD2. Germline V gene lookup returns CDR1 SGHVS and CDR2 FQNEAQ. The CDR3 is 15 amino acids. V shed 3 bases and J 8 bases; nucleotides not matched to a gene: 8. The CDR3 here is CASSFGAGGETTQYF. The CDR3 DNA sequence: TGTGCCAGCAGCTTCGGAGCGGGAGGGGAAACTACGCAGTATTTT.

This chain links TRBV9 with TRBJ2-2, with TRBD1 as a possible D gene (6 bases). Trimming removed 0 bases from V and 6 bases from J, with 18 bases in between. CDR1 is SGDLS, CDR2 YYNGEE, per germline. This CDR3 has 17 amino acids. For the CDR3, the DNA is TGTGCCAGCAGCGTAGATGATTGGGGGAAGGGGGCCGGGGAGCTGTTTTTT. Translation gives CASSVDDWGKGAGELFF.

The chain couples TRBV9 to TRBJ2-2; possibly TRBD1 for D (6 bases). V lost 3 bases and J 7 bases, leaving 16 bases between the germline ends. Per germline, CDR1 SGDLS and CDR2 YYNGEE. The CDR3 contains 15 residues. DNA for the CDR3: TGTGCCAGCAGCGCACAAACAGGGCTCGGCGGGGAGCTGTTTTTT. Its translation: CASSAQTGLGGELFF.

The rearrangement joins TRBV7-3 to TRBJ1-1; 7 positions agree with TRBD1. In germline, CDR1 is SGHTA, CDR2 FQGTGA. The CDR3 extends over 13 amino acids. With V trimmed by 4 bases and J by 6 bases, 5 bases remained unmatched. This CDR3 reads CASSSTQGSEAFF. The CDR3, as DNA: TGTGCCAGCAGCTCCACACAGGGGTCTGAAGCTTTCTTT.

The chain employs TRBV7-2 and TRBJ1-2; TRBD1 agrees at 11 bases. CDR1 is SGHTA and CDR2 is FQGNSA in the germline V gene. The CDR3 runs 14 residues. The V gene end was trimmed by 3 bases and the J gene end by 9 bases; junction bases not matched to a gene: 6. CDR3 amino acids: CASSLGTGGGSYTF. As DNA, the CDR3 is TGTGCCAGCAGCTTGGGGACAGGGGGAGGAAGCTACACCTTC.

The chain is built from TRBV4-3 and TRBJ1-1; D is unresolved. The germline V gene encodes CDR1 LGHNA and CDR2 YSLEER. CDR3 size: 17 residues. V gave up 0 bases and J gave up 3 bases, with 17 bases separating them. CDR3 DNA sequence: TGCGCCAGCAGCCAAGACCCTCGACAAGAACCATACACTGAAGCTTTCTTT. Translation: CASSQDPRQEPYTEAFF.

V is TRBV27 and J is TRBJ2-1; TRBD2 aligns across 13 bases. J gave up 8 bases and V 1 base, and 5 bases lay outside the gene matches. CDR1 is MNHEY and CDR2 is SMNVEV in the germline V gene (reference sequence). This CDR3 is 16 amino acids long. The CDR3 DNA reads TGTGCCAGCAGTTTATGGCCGGGACTAGCGGGACATGAGCAGTTCTTC. Protein product: CASSLWPGLAGHEQFF.

This chain joins TRBV6-4 and TRBJ2-3; 11 positions match TRBD2. Germline V gives CDR1 MRHNA, CDR2 SNTAGT. CDR3 length equals 15 residues. Germline trimming cut 4 bases from V and 2 bases from J; bases unmatched to any gene: 2. The CDR3 loop reads CASSVGLAVTDTQYF. The CDR3 DNA follows: TGTGCCAGCAGTGTGGGACTAGCGGTCACAGATACGCAGTATTTT.

The chain employs TRBV11-2 and TRBJ2-2, with 7 bases identical to TRBD2. There are 14 residues in the CDR3. Germline CDR1 reads SGHAT; CDR2 reads FQNNGV. V lost 1 base and J lost 7; bases outside the gene matches: 3. The CDR3 loop reads CASSLVGGVGELFF. CDR3 DNA: TGTGCCAGCAGCTTAGTGGGGGGGGTCGGGGAGCTGTTTTTT.

The chain couples TRBV9 to TRBJ2-7, with a weak D call TRBD1 (6 bases). The CDR3 extends over 14 amino acids. Deletions cut 0 bases from V and 6 bases from J, with 13 bases between. Germline V gene sequence: CDR1 SGDLS, CDR2 YYNGEE. This CDR3 reads CASSVGGKGVEQYF. The CDR3 region has the DNA TGTGCCAGCAGCGTAGGTGGAAAGGGGGTCGAGCAGTACTTC.

For this clone: One end of the junction does not line up with germline, which may come from a read error. The chain recombines TRBV7-7 with TRBJ1-5; 9 nucleotides match TRBD1. CDR1 and CDR2 (germline): SSHAT, FNYEAQ (reference sequence). CDR3 size: 15 residues. Here the CDR3 DNA reads TGTGCTAGCAGCTCCCCGGGACAGGGTGATCAGCCCCAGCATTTT. Translated, it gives CASSSPGQGDQPQHF.

This rearrangement joins TRBV19 to TRBJ2-1; 9 nucleotides agree with TRBD2. The CDR3 totals 15 residues. Germline V gene data show CDR1 as LNHDA and CDR2 as SQIVND (reference sequence). J gave up 5 bases and V 4 bases, and 6 bases lay outside the gene matches. Written as DNA, the CDR3 is TGTGCCAGTAGTACCGGGACTAGCTTCCACAATGAGCAGTTCTTC. Residues: CASSTGTSFHNEQFF.

V and J are TRBV5-4 and TRBJ1-6; tentatively, D is TRBD1 (5 bases). The germline CDR1 and CDR2 sequences are SGHNT and YYREEE (reference sequence). Trimming took 1 base from V and 9 from J, leaving 20 bases between them. The CDR3 is 17 residues long. The CDR3 DNA reads TGTGCCAGCAGCTTGAGTAACGGGGGAGGTATAAGTTCACCCCTCCACTTT. It yields the protein CASSLSNGGGISSPLHF. The full variable domain, its missing parts supplied by reference TRBV5-4 and TRBJ1-6, is ETGVTQSPTHLIKTRGQQVTLRCSSQSGHNTVSWYQQALGQGPQFIFQYYREEENGRGNFPPRFSGLQFPNYSSELNVNALELDDSALYLCASSLSNGGGISSPLHFGNGTRLTVT.

This chain connects TRBV5-6 to TRBJ1-4; D unresolved. V gave up 5 bases and J gave up 0 bases, with 8 bases separating them. The CDR3 spans 14 residues. Germline CDR1 reads SGHDT; CDR2 reads YYEEEE. DNA for the CDR3: TGTGCCAGCAGACAGCTTGCAACTAATGAAAAACTGTTTTTT. Translating it yields CASRQLATNEKLFF.

The chain joins TRBV28 to TRBJ1-6, with 7 bases matching TRBD1. V lost 4 bases, J lost 10 bases, and 7 bases stayed unmatched. This CDR3 comprises 14 residues. The germline V gene has CDR1 MDHEN and CDR2 SYDVKM. CDR3 protein: CASSSGQSGSPLHF. The CDR3 DNA is TGTGCCAGCAGTTCGGGACAGTCGGGATCACCCCTCCACTTT. The full variable domain, its missing parts supplied by reference TRBV28 and TRBJ1-6, is DVKVTQSSRYLVKRTGEKVFLECVQDMDHENMFWYRQDPGLGLRLIYFSYDVKMKEKGDIPEGYSVSREKKERFSLILESASTNQTSMYLCASSSGQSGSPLHFGNGTRLTVT.

J is TRBJ2-7 and V is TRBV15, with TRBD1 matching over 8 bases. The CDR3 consists of 15 residues. The V gene's germline CDR1 is LNHNV and CDR2 YYDKDF (reference sequence). With V trimmed by 3 bases and J by 7 bases, 11 bases remained unmatched. The CDR3 reads CATSRPGQGPREQYF. DNA of the CDR3: TGTGCCACCAGCAGGCCCGGACAGGGACCTCGGGAGCAGTACTTC.

V and J are TRBV9 and TRBJ1-3; tentative D call: TRBD1 (5 bases). V was pared by 1 base and J by 0 bases, with 20 bases between. CDR1 and CDR2 (germline): SGDLS, YYNGEE. The CDR3 has 19 amino acids. CDR3 region: CASSVNPSGRGHSGNTIYF. The DNA for the CDR3 is TGTGCCAGCAGCGTAAACCCCTCCGGGAGGGGTCACTCTGGAAACACCATATATTTT.

This clone was seen only once. The CDR3 is CASSPPKSGYNEQFF. The CDR3 DNA reads as TGTGCCAGCTCACCACCGAAATCGGGATACAATGAGCAGTTCTTC. The gene calls are TRBV18 and TRBJ2-1; D might be TRBD2 (5 bases). Deletions cut 0 bases from V and 4 bases from J, with 10 bases between. Per the germline V gene, CDR1 is KGHSH and CDR2 is LQKENI. The CDR3 runs to 15 residues.

The chain links TRBV28 to TRBJ2-3; TRBD2 aligns across 9 bases. Germline CDR1 and CDR2: MDHEN and SYDVKM. The CDR3 totals 19 residues. J gave up 1 base and V 2 bases, and 13 bases lay outside the gene matches. This chain's CDR3 is CASSLDRLGAGGGTDTQYF. CDR3 DNA sequence: TGTGCCAGCAGTTTAGACCGTTTAGGAGCGGGAGGTGGCACAGATACGCAGTATTTT.

This chain uses TRBV21-1 with TRBJ2-7; the table calls TRBD1, which could not be checked here. TRBV21-1 constitutes a pseudogene. CDR3 length: 18 amino acids. CDR3 in amino acids: CASSTGGIRGQWIYEQYF. DNA of the CDR3: TGTGCCAGCAGCACCGGGGGTATTCGGGGACAGTGGATTTACGAGCAGTACTTC.